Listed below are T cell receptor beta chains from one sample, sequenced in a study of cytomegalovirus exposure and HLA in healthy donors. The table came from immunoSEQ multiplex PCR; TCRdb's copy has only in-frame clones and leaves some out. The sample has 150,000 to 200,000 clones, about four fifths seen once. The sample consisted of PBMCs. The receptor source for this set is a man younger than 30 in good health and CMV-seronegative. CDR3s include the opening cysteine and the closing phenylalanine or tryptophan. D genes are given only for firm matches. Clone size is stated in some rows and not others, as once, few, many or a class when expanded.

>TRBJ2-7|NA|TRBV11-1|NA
TGTGCCAGCAGCTCGACAGTCTACGAGCAGTACTTC
CASSSTVYEQYF
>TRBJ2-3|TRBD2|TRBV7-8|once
TGTGCCAGCAGCCCGCAAGTAACTAGCGGAATAACAGATACGCAGTATTTT
CASSPQVTSGITDTQYF
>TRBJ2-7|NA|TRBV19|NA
TGTGCCAGTAGTATCTTGACAGGTTCCTACGAGCAGTACTTC
CASSILTGSYEQYF
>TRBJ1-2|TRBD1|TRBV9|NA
TGTGCCAGCAGCGGAGACAGGGGCCTCTATGGCTACACCTTC
CASSGDRGLYGYTF
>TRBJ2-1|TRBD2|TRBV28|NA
TGTGCCAGCAGTCTCATAGCGGGAGGGCCATGGAATGAGCAGTTCTTC
CASSLIAGGPWNEQFF
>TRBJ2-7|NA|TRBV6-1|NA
TGTGCCAGCAGTGAAGGGAACAGGGAAAAGCAGTACTTC
CASSEGNREKQYF
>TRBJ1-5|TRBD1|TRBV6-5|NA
TGTGCCAGCAGATCCGGACAGGGCAATCAGCCCCAGCATTTT
CASRSGQGNQPQHF
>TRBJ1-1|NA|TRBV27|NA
TGTGCCAGCAGTCCTACAGGGATGACTGAAGCTTTCTTT
CASSPTGMTEAFF
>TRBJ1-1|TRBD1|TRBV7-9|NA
TGTGCCAGCAAAGGGGGCTCGGACACTGAAGCTTTCTTT
CASKGGSDTEAFF
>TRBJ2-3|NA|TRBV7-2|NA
TGTGCCAGCAGCCCTAACCGCCGCACTACCTACGGGACAGATACGCAGTATTTT
CASSPNRRTTYGTDTQYF
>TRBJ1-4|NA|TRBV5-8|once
TGTGCCAGCAGCTTGCCGAGGACTAATGAAAAACTGTTTTTT
CASSLPRTNEKLFF
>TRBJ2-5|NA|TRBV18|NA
TGTGCCAGCTCATTCTCCAGCGGTTACCAAGAGACCCAGTACTTC
CASSFSSGYQETQYF
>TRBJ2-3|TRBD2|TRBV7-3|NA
TGTGCCAGCAGCCAGGGACTAGCGGTCACAGATACGCAGTATTTT
CASSQGLAVTDTQYF
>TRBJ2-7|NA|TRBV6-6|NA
TGTGCCAGCAGTTTTGCTAGCGACTACGAGCAGTACTTC
CASSFASDYEQYF
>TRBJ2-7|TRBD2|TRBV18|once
TGTGCCAGCTCACCCCCGGCTAGCGGGGGATACGAGCAGTACTTC
CASSPPASGGYEQYF
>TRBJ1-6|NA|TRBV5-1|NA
TGCGCCAGCAGCTTGGGACTTAATTCACCCCTCCACTTT
CASSLGLNSPLHF
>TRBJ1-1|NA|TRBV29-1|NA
TGCAGCGTTCGGAACACTGAAGCTTTCTTT
CSVRNTEAFF
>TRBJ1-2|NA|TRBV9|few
TGTGCCAGCAGCGTAGGGGACACCTATGGCTACACCTTC
CASSVGDTYGYTF
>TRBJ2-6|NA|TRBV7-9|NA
TGTGCCAGCAGCTTAGGGTTCGGGTTCTCTGGGGCCAACGTCCTGACTTTC
CASSLGFGFSGANVLTF
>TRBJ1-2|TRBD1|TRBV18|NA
TGTGCCAGCTCACCAGGGACAGGGGTTAACTATGGCTACACCTTC
CASSPGTGVNYGYTF
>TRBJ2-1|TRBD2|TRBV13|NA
TGTGCCAGCAGCTTCGGACTAGTCTCCTACAATGAGCAGTTCTTC
CASSFGLVSYNEQFF
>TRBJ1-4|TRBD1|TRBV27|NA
TGTGCCAGCAGTCCAGGGACAGGGATGACAACTAATGAAAAACTGTTTTTT
CASSPGTGMTTNEKLFF
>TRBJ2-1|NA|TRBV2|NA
TGTGCCAGCTTTATGGGGGCCCCTTCCAATGAGCAGTTCTTC
CASFMGAPSNEQFF
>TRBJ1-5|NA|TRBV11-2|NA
TGTGCCAGCAGCTTAGATAGGGGTGGCAATCAGCCCCAGCATTTT
CASSLDRGGNQPQHF
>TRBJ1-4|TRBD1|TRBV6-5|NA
TGTGCCAGCAGTCCCGGGACAGGGGCGAGTGAAAAACTGTTTTTT
CASSPGTGASEKLFF
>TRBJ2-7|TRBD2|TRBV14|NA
TGTGCCAGCAGCCAAGTAGCGGGGCCCTACGAGCAGTACTTC
CASSQVAGPYEQYF
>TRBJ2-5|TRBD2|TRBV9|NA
TGTGCCAGCAGCGAGTGGACTAGCGGGAAACAACGAGAGACCCAGTACTTC
CASSEWTSGKQRETQYF
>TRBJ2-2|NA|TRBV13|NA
TGTGCCAGCAGCTTAGTGCTGGGGGGATCCGCCGGGGAGCTGTTTTTT
CASSLVLGGSAGELFF
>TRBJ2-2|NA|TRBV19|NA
TGTGCCAGTAGTATAGTGGGCAGTTTCACCGGGGAGCTGTTTTTT
CASSIVGSFTGELFF
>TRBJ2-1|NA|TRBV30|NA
TGTGCCCGAGCTAGCGGCGAGGGGGGATGGTCCTACAATGAGCAGTTCTTC
CARASGEGGWSYNEQFF
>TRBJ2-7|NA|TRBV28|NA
TGTGCCAGCAGTTTGGGGCTGGGGGGTTCGCAGTACTTC
CASSLGLGGSQYF
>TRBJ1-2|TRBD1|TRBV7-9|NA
TGTTCCAGCAGCTTAGCGGACAGGGATTCTTATGGCTACACCTTC
CSSSLADRDSYGYTF
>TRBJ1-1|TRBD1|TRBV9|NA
TGTGCCAGCAGCCCTTCCTCGCGGACAGGGAACACTGAAGCTTTCTTT
CASSPSSRTGNTEAFF
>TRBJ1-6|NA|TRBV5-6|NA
TGTGCCAGCAGCTTGGCCACAGGGTACTCACCCCTCCACTTT
CASSLATGYSPLHF
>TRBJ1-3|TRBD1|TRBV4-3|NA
TGCGCCAGCAGCCAAGATGACAGGGGGCTTGGAAACACCATATATTTT
CASSQDDRGLGNTIYF
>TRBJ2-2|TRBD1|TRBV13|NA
TGTGCCAGCAGCATTAAACGGGGACAGGGGTATGTGGAGCTGTTTTTT
CASSIKRGQGYVELFF
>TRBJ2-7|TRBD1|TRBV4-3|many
TGCGCCAGCAGCCAAGAATGGGGGACAGGGGGCTACGAGCAGTACTTC
CASSQEWGTGGYEQYF
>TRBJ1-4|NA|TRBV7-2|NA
TGTGCCAGCAGACAGACGGAAAAACTGTTTTTT
CASRQTEKLFF
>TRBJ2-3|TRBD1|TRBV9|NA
TGTGCCAGCAGCCCTCGGCAGGGGGCGTCCACAGATACGCAGTATTTT
CASSPRQGASTDTQYF
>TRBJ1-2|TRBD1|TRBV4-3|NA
TGCGCCAGCAGCCAAGAAGTTACAGGGGCAGGTTCGCATGGCTACACCTTC
CASSQEVTGAGSHGYTF
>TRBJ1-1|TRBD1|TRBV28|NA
TGTGCCAGCAGTCCCCGGACAGGGGGCATGGCAGCAGCTTTCTTT
CASSPRTGGMAAAFF
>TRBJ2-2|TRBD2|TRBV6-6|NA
TGTGCCAGCCAGCGGGAGGGCCCGGGCGGGGAGCTGTTTTTT
CASQREGPGGELFF
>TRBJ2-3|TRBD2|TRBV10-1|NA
TGCGCCAGCAGTGAGGGAGGTAGCGGGGGTAGCACAGATACGCAGTATTTT
CASSEGGSGGSTDTQYF
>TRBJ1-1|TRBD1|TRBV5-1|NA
TGCGCCAGCAGCCCCACAGGACAGGCTGGCACTGAAGCTTTCTTT
CASSPTGQAGTEAFF
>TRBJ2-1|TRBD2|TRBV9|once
TGTGCCAGCAGCGTAGCTGGGTCTAGCGGGAGAGGGAATGAGCAGTTCTTC
CASSVAGSSGRGNEQFF
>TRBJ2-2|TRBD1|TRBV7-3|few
TGTGCCAGCAGCTTACGGGGACAGGCAGCCGGGGAGCTGTTTTTT
CASSLRGQAAGELFF
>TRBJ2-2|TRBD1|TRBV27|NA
TGTGCCAGCAGTGCGGGACAGGCCTTCTCCACCGGGGAGCTGTTTTTT
CASSAGQAFSTGELFF
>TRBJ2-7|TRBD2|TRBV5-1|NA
TGCGCCAGCAGCCCCGGGACTAGCGGGGGGGCCTACGAGCAGTACTTC
CASSPGTSGGAYEQYF